A single sample is the source of the 15 T cell receptor beta chains below, sequenced in a study of T cell responses to AZD1222 COVID-19 vaccine. Profiled with immunoSEQ multiplex PCR; TCRdb holds only in-frame clones, not every one. The repertoire holds about 150,000 clones, with roughly 94% as singletons. Here the sequenced sample was peripheral blood, taken on day 0 of AZD1222 vaccination. The receptor source for this set is an adult in good health.

The J gene is TRBJ1-5, the V gene TRBV6-1; no firm D call. V dropped 1 base and J dropped 0 bases, with 10 bases sitting between them. Germline lookup yields CDR1 MNHNS and CDR2 SASEGT. The CDR3 covers 16 residues. The CDR3 sequence is CASSEGTTSSNQPQHF. The CDR3 DNA reads as TGTGCCAGCAGTGAAGGAACCACAAGTAGCAATCAGCCCCAGCATTTT.

The chain joins TRBV27 to TRBJ2-7; tentative D call: TRBD1 (6 bases). The germline V and J ends were trimmed by 5 bases and 2 bases, with 10 bases remaining between them. The CDR3 totals 13 residues. Per germline, CDR1 MNHEY and CDR2 SMNVEV (reference sequence). The chain's CDR3 is CASSRTGPYEQYF. CDR3 DNA: TGTGCCAGCAGTAGAACAGGGCCCTACGAGCAGTACTTC.

A remark on this clone: This same CDR3 is encoded by further DNA sequences in the sample. The J gene is TRBJ1-5, the V gene TRBV18; 7 bases are a match to TRBD1. The CDR3 totals 15 residues. J was trimmed by 0 bases and V by 3 bases; bases with no gene match: 2. From germline, CDR1 is KGHSH and CDR2 LQKENI. The CDR3 sequence: CASSPGTASNQPQHF. CDR3 sequence (DNA): TGTGCCAGCTCACCCGGGACAGCTAGCAATCAGCCCCAGCATTTT.

The V gene is TRBV5-1, the J gene TRBJ2-4; D call uncertain. This CDR3 has 16 residues. With 1 base removed from V and 2 bases from J, the gap between germline ends came to 13 bases. CDR1 and CDR2 (germline): SGHRS, YFSETQ. The CDR3 DNA follows: TGCGCCAGCAGCTTGTTGGAAAACTACCCCAAAAACATTCAGTACTTC. Translating gives CASSLLENYPKNIQYF.

The chain is built from TRBV10-2 and TRBJ1-1; D unresolved. This CDR3 has 14 residues. Per germline, CDR1 WSHSY and CDR2 SAAADI. The germline V and J ends were trimmed by 6 bases and 4 bases, with 15 bases remaining between them. CDR3 sequence reads: CASRDHTGVTEAFF. CDR3 sequence (DNA): TGCGCCAGCAGGGATCATACCGGGGTCACTGAAGCTTTCTTT.

The CDR3 region is CASSAGLAGNTGELFF. Written as DNA, the CDR3 is TGTGCCAGCAGCGCGGGACTAGCGGGGAACACCGGGGAGCTGTTTTTT. The chain links TRBV5-4 to TRBJ2-2; 12 positions match TRBD2. CDR3 size: 16 residues. Germline CDR1 and CDR2: SGHNT and YYREEE (reference sequence). V shed 4 bases and J 1 base; nucleotides not matched to a gene: 2.

V and J are TRBV18 and TRBJ1-2; unclear D gene. CDR3 length: 13 residues. Germline CDR1 reads KGHSH; CDR2 reads LQKENI. Trimming took off 4 bases at V and 6 bases at J, with 12 bases between the two ends. CDR3 loop: CASSQGNADGYTF. The DNA for the CDR3 is TGTGCCAGCTCACAAGGGAACGCGGATGGCTACACCTTC.

The rearrangement joins TRBV15 to TRBJ2-4; D assignment may be TRBD1 or TRBD2 (5 bases each). From germline, CDR1 is LNHNV and CDR2 YYDKDF (reference sequence). V was cut by 0 bases and J by 3 bases, with 15 bases left in between. The CDR3 spans 17 residues. In nucleotides, the CDR3 is TGTGCCACCAGCAGAGAGGGGGTGGTTTTGGGCAAAAACATTCAGTACTTC. Amino acid sequence: CATSREGVVLGKNIQYF.

The chain couples TRBV19 to TRBJ1-1, with a possible D match to TRBD1 (6 bases). From germline, CDR1 is LNHDA and CDR2 SQIVND (reference sequence). The CDR3 is made up of 12 amino acids. The germline V and J ends were trimmed by 7 bases and 5 bases, with 11 bases remaining between them. This CDR3 reads CASKRGATEAFF. The CDR3 DNA follows: TGTGCCAGTAAGCGGGGGGCTACTGAAGCTTTCTTT.

The chain recombines TRBV6-5 with TRBJ2-3; 9 bases map to TRBD2. The J segment lost 4 bases and the V segment lost 9 bases, leaving 8 bases of the junction unmatched. The CDR3 extends over 14 amino acids. CDR1 is MNHEY and CDR2 is SVGAGI in the germline V gene. The CDR3: CASSAGGLPDTQYF. The CDR3, as DNA: TGTGCCAGTTCAGCGGGGGGCCTACCAGATACGCAGTATTTT.

The chain links TRBV18 to TRBJ1-5; 7 bases are shared with TRBD1. Germline-derived CDR1 and CDR2 are KGHSH and LQKENI. V dropped 3 bases and J dropped 2; count of bases not matched to a gene: 7. This CDR3 comprises 16 residues. The CDR3 region has the DNA TGTGCCAGCTCACCCGTCAGGGGGAACGGCAATCAGCCCCAGCATTTT. Translation: CASSPVRGNGNQPQHF.

V gene TRBV6-6 combines with J gene TRBJ1-5, with TRBD1 identical over 7 bases. Looked up from germline, CDR1 is MNHNY and CDR2 is SVGAGI (reference sequence). V dropped 6 bases and J dropped 1; count of bases not matched to a gene: 15. The CDR3 has 18 amino acids. CDR3 DNA: TGTGCCAGCAGCCGAACCAACAGGGGCGGGGTGAGCAATCAGCCCCAGCATTTT. Its protein product is CASSRTNRGGVSNQPQHF.

The V call is TRBV24-1, the J call TRBJ2-2; perhaps TRBD1 as D (6 bases). Germline CDR1 reads KGHDR; CDR2 reads SFDVKD. Trimming took 3 bases from V and 10 from J, leaving 20 bases between them. CDR3 length equals 16 residues. This chain's CDR3 is CATSDVTGTGYTELFF. The CDR3 coding sequence is TGTGCCACCAGTGATGTCACAGGGACGGGGTATACGGAGCTGTTTTTT.

J is TRBJ2-5 and V is TRBV5-1; 7 positions match TRBD1. V lost 6 bases, J lost 2 bases, and 10 bases stayed unmatched. Per the germline V gene, CDR1 is SGHRS and CDR2 is YFSETQ. The CDR3 is 15 amino acids. The CDR3 region has the DNA TGCGCCAGCACCCCTGGGACAGCAACTCAAGAGACCCAGTACTTC. It is translated as CASTPGTATQETQYF.

The V and J genes are TRBV5-1 and TRBJ1-4; no clear D gene. Per germline, CDR1 SGHRS and CDR2 YFSETQ. The CDR3 covers 14 residues. V was clipped by 0 bases and J by 8 bases, with 11 bases between them. CDR3 amino acids: CASSLEVGREKLFF. Here the CDR3 DNA reads TGCGCCAGCAGCTTGGAGGTAGGGCGGGAAAAACTGTTTTTT.